What follows are 31 T cell receptor beta chains derived from one specimen sequenced in a study of blood T cell repertoires in COVID-19. Measured with immunoSEQ multiplex PCR; TCRdb has only the in-frame clones, and not every one. The sample lists over 55,000 clones; 82% were seen once. The specimen sequenced was peripheral blood. Receptor source: a woman older than 75 with acute or convalescent COVID-19.

The genes are TRBV25-1 and TRBJ1-2, with D uncertain. Germline-derived CDR1 and CDR2 are MGHDK and SYGVNS. With 4 bases removed from V and 8 bases from J, the gap between germline ends came to 14 bases. CDR3 length: 13 amino acids. Written as DNA, the CDR3 is TGTGCCAGCAGTGCCTTAACTGAGCGGGGCTACACCTTC. Its protein product is CASSALTERGYTF.

V usage is TRBV5-6 and J usage is TRBJ2-7; D may be TRBD2 (5 bases). CDR1 SGHDT and CDR2 YYEEEE come from the germline V gene. The CDR3 sequence is 16 residues long. V shed 1 base and J shed 4 bases, with 18 bases lying between them. CDR3 sequence (DNA): TGTGCCAGCAGCTTGAGGTCACTAGACTCCAGGTACGAGCAGTACTTC. It is translated as CASSLRSLDSRYEQYF.

This chain joins TRBV7-2 and TRBJ1-4; 7 bases match TRBD1. V was clipped by 7 bases and J by 7 bases; unmatched bases: 12. This CDR3 has 15 amino acids. CDR1 and CDR2 from the germline V gene are SGHTA and FQGNSA. In DNA form, the CDR3 reads TGTGCCAGCACAAGACAGGGTCGGGAAAGTGAAAAACTGTTTTTT. This encodes CASTRQGRESEKLFF.

The gene calls are TRBV5-4 and TRBJ2-7, with 8 bases matching TRBD1. Germline V CDR1 and CDR2: SGHNT, YYREEE (reference sequence). The CDR3 spans 14 residues. The trim removed 5 bases at V and 0 bases at J, leaving 4 bases unmatched. CDR3 nucleotides: TGTGCCAGCAGGACCGGGACAGGCTCCTACGAGCAGTACTTC. Protein sequence: CASRTGTGSYEQYF.

The gene calls are TRBV19 and TRBJ1-1, with D maybe TRBD1 (6 bases). From germline, CDR1 is LNHDA and CDR2 SQIVND (reference sequence). V lost 5 bases and J lost 2, with 12 bases in between. There are 14 residues in the CDR3. CDR3 region: CASSSGTYNTEAFF. DNA for the CDR3: TGTGCCAGTAGTTCCGGGACATATAACACTGAAGCTTTCTTT.

The CDR3 region is CSVDSGSDGYTF. CDR3 sequence (DNA): TGCAGCGTTGATTCAGGATCCGACGGCTACACCTTC. The genes are TRBV29-1 and TRBJ1-2, with no clear D. V was pared by 3 bases and J by 8 bases, with 13 bases between. Germline lookup yields CDR1 SQVTM and CDR2 ANQGSEA. The CDR3 is 12 residues long.

The V gene is TRBV7-9, the J gene TRBJ2-7; 11 nucleotides match TRBD1. The CDR3 extends over 18 amino acids. Germline V gives CDR1 SEHNR, CDR2 FQNEAQ (reference sequence). Germline trimming cut 1 base from V and 0 bases from J; bases unmatched to any gene: 8. CDR3: CASSLVGTGGFSSYEQYF. The DNA of the CDR3 is TGTGCCAGCAGCTTAGTAGGGACAGGGGGATTTAGCTCCTACGAGCAGTACTTC.

The rearrangement uses TRBV7-9 and TRBJ1-2; D may be TRBD1 (5 bases). The CDR3 is 14 residues long. V was trimmed by 5 bases and J by 4 bases, leaving 14 bases between them. The germline V gene has CDR1 SEHNR and CDR2 FQNEAQ (reference sequence). In DNA form, the CDR3 reads TGTGCCAGCAGCAAGCCAGGGAACACCTATGGCTACACCTTC. It specifies CASSKPGNTYGYTF. Full variable domain (rest looked up from reference TRBV7-9 and TRBJ1-2): DTGVSQNPRHKITKRGQNVTFRCDPISEHNRLYWYRQTLGQGPEFLTYFQNEAQLEKSRLLSDRFSAERPKGSFSTLEIQRTEQGDSAMYLCASSKPGNTYGYTFGSGTRLTVV.

V usage is TRBV19 and J usage is TRBJ2-7, with D possibly being TRBD1 (6 bases). The V gene's germline CDR1 is LNHDA and CDR2 SQIVND (reference sequence). V was pared by 3 bases and J by 2 bases, with 11 bases between. The CDR3 contains 14 residues. The CDR3 DNA sequence: TGTGCCAGTAGTATCCGTGACAGGACCTACGAGCAGTACTTC. The encoded protein is CASSIRDRTYEQYF.

CDR3 in DNA: TGTGCCAGCAGCGGAGCGGGAACCCTCGGAGATACGCAGTATTTT. Translating it yields CASSGAGTLGDTQYF. This chain links TRBV5-4 with TRBJ2-3; TRBD2 agrees at 7 bases. The CDR3 has 15 amino acids. V dropped 4 bases and J dropped 5; count of bases not matched to a gene: 10. CDR1 SGHNT and CDR2 YYREEE come from the germline V gene (reference sequence). The full variable domain, with the rest looked up from reference TRBV5-4 and TRBJ2-3, is ETGVTQSPTHLIKTRGQQVTLRCSSQSGHNTVSWYQQALGQGPQFIFQYYREEENGRGNFPPRFSGLQFPNYSSELNVNALELDDSALYLCASSGAGTLGDTQYFGPGTRLTVL.

This clone was found a few times. The V gene is TRBV5-5, the J gene TRBJ2-7; 8 positions match TRBD1. Germline V gene sequence: CDR1 SGHKS, CDR2 YYEKEE (reference sequence). The CDR3 spans 15 residues. Losses at the gene ends were 3 bases for V and 2 bases for J; bases not matched to a gene: 7. CDR3 bases: TGTGCCAGCAGCTCACACTCGACAGGGGCCTACGAGCAGTACTTC. Translating gives CASSSHSTGAYEQYF.

The chain employs TRBV5-1 and TRBJ2-3; D is unresolved. The CDR3 has 14 amino acids. Germline CDR1 SGHRS, CDR2 YFSETQ. V was trimmed by 9 bases and J by 1 base, leaving 15 bases between them. The CDR3 region is CATSGGVGTDTQYF. The DNA of the CDR3 is TGCGCCACGTCTGGCGGCGTCGGCACAGATACGCAGTATTTT.

This chain joins TRBV7-9 and TRBJ1-1, with D tentatively TRBD1 (6 bases). V lost 1 base and J lost 1, with 10 bases in between. The germline V gene encodes CDR1 SEHNR and CDR2 FQNEAQ (reference sequence). CDR3 length: 15 residues. CDR3 protein: CASSLGGGRNTEAFF. The CDR3 nucleotides read TGTGCCAGCAGCTTAGGCGGGGGCCGGAACACTGAAGCTTTCTTT.

V is TRBV6-1 and J is TRBJ2-7; no clear D gene. The CDR3 loop spans 13 amino acids. Germline values: CDR1 MNHNS, CDR2 SASEGT. With 0 bases removed from V and 0 bases from J, the gap between germline ends came to 3 bases. CDR3 in DNA: TGTGCCAGCAGTGAAGCGGCCTCCTACGAGCAGTACTTC. Protein product: CASSEAASYEQYF.

This sequence joins TRBV2 and TRBJ2-7; a weak D match, TRBD1 (5 bases). In germline, CDR1 is SNHLY, CDR2 FYNNEI. Trimming pared 8 bases from V and 3 bases from J, leaving 14 bases between. The CDR3 length is 13 residues. CDR3 sequence: CASGNQDSYEQYF. In nucleotides, the CDR3 is TGTGCCAGCGGAAACCAAGACAGCTACGAGCAGTACTTC.

The chain employs TRBV11-3 and TRBJ2-7, with 8 bases fitting TRBD2. This CDR3 is built from 14 residues. V lost 1 base and J lost 6; bases outside the gene matches: 5. Germline CDR1 reads SGHNT; CDR2 reads YENEEA. CDR3 in amino acids: CASSLGPTSVEQYF. The CDR3 coding sequence is TGTGCCAGCAGCTTAGGCCCGACTAGCGTCGAGCAGTACTTC.

V is TRBV15 and J is TRBJ2-5, with D possibly matching TRBD1 (7 bases). Trimming took 0 bases from V and 2 from J, leaving 19 bases between them. The CDR3 has 18 amino acids. CDR1 LNHNV and CDR2 YYDKDF come from the germline V gene (reference sequence). The CDR3 loop is CATSRDPLRGVGQETQYF. The CDR3 DNA is TGTGCCACCAGCAGAGATCCCCTCAGGGGGGTGGGACAAGAGACCCAGTACTTC.

V gene TRBV6-5 combines with J gene TRBJ1-3, with 10 bases matching TRBD1. CDR1 and CDR2 (germline): MNHEY, SVGAGI. This CDR3 contains 15 residues. The trim removed 6 bases at V and 0 bases at J, leaving 2 bases unmatched. CDR3 sequence: CASRDRGFSGNTIYF. The CDR3 coding sequence is TGTGCCAGCAGGGACAGGGGGTTCTCTGGAAACACCATATATTTT.

V and J are TRBV19 and TRBJ1-1; D unresolved. The CDR3 spans 12 residues. CDR1 is LNHDA, CDR2 SQIVND, per germline (reference sequence). The V gene lost 7 bases and the J gene lost 4 bases, with 10 bases spanning the gap. CDR3 bases: TGTGCCAGTACCTCGGTGCGCACTGAAGCTTTCTTT. It yields the protein CASTSVRTEAFF. Together with reference TRBV19 and TRBJ1-1, the CDR3 gives the full variable domain: DGGITQSPKYLFRKEGQNVTLSCEQNLNHDAMYWYRQDPGQGLRLIYYSQIVNDFQKGDIAEGYSVSREKKESFPLTVTSAQKNPTAFYLCASTSVRTEAFFGQGTRLTVV.

The chain links TRBV10-2 to TRBJ2-5, with a tentative D call TRBD2 (6 bases). Germline V gene data show CDR1 as WSHSY and CDR2 as SAAADI. Trimming took 4 bases from V and 1 from J, leaving 10 bases between them. The CDR3 contains 14 residues. The DNA of the CDR3 is TGCGCCAGCAGTGTGGCGGGGATCCAAGAGACCCAGTACTTC. Translation: CASSVAGIQETQYF.

This clone was seen only a few times. V usage is TRBV7-9 and J usage is TRBJ2-7; D is undetermined. The CDR3 has 13 residues. V lost 3 bases, J lost 4 bases, and 10 bases lay in between. The germline V gene encodes CDR1 SEHNR and CDR2 FQNEAQ (reference sequence). CDR3 in DNA: TGTGCCAGCAGCTTTGGTGACGGGTACGAGCAGTACTTC. As protein: CASSFGDGYEQYF.

The chain carries TRBV28 and TRBJ2-1; 12 nucleotides match TRBD2. Germline CDR1 reads MDHEN; CDR2 reads SYDVKM. Trimming removed 0 bases from V and 0 bases from J; junction bases left unmatched: 18. CDR3 length: 23 residues. The CDR3 sequence is CASSLWGTGSGLAGGSSYNEQFF. As DNA, the CDR3 is TGTGCCAGCAGTTTATGGGGGACAGGGAGCGGCCTAGCGGGAGGGAGCTCCTACAATGAGCAGTTCTTC.

The V gene is TRBV7-8, the J gene TRBJ2-2; 7 bases agree with TRBD2. CDR1 SGHVS and CDR2 FQNEAQ come from the germline V gene. The length of the CDR3 is 16 residues. V lost 1 base and J lost 2; bases outside the gene matches: 4. DNA of the CDR3: TGTGCCAGCAGCTTAGTCGGGACTACCAACACCGGGGAGCTGTTTTTT. It is translated as CASSLVGTTNTGELFF.

The chain combines TRBV6-4 with TRBJ1-2, with 8 bases identical to TRBD1. This CDR3 region has 14 residues. The germline gives CDR1 MRHNA, CDR2 SNTAGT. Trimming took 6 bases from V and 4 from J; bases not matched to a gene: 7. The CDR3 reads CASRGQGRGYGYTF. DNA for the CDR3: TGTGCCAGCAGAGGACAGGGTCGAGGCTATGGCTACACCTTC.

The rearrangement joins TRBV6-2 or TRBV6-3 to TRBJ1-1, with 7 bases fitting TRBD1. J was trimmed by 10 bases and V by 0 bases; bases with no gene match: 11. The CDR3 length is 15 residues. Germline CDR1 and CDR2: MNHEY and SVGEGT. CDR3 protein: CASSYSPRGTGRAFF. CDR3 sequence (DNA): TGTGCCAGCAGTTACTCGCCCAGGGGGACGGGGCGAGCTTTCTTT.

The gene calls are TRBV19 and TRBJ1-5; TRBD1 aligns across 9 bases. This CDR3 comprises 17 residues. V was clipped by 6 bases and J by 1 base; unmatched bases: 10. Per the germline V gene, CDR1 is LNHDA and CDR2 is SQIVND (reference sequence). The CDR3 here is CASSTLTGGRSNQPQHF. CDR3 in DNA: TGTGCCAGTAGCACCCTTACAGGGGGCAGGAGCAATCAGCCCCAGCATTTT. Variable domain in full (rest from reference TRBV19 and TRBJ1-5): DGGITQSPKYLFRKEGQNVTLSCEQNLNHDAMYWYRQDPGQGLRLIYYSQIVNDFQKGDIAEGYSVSREKKESFPLTVTSAQKNPTAFYLCASSTLTGGRSNQPQHFGDGTRLSIL.

This clone was detected only once. The gene calls are TRBV10-3 and TRBJ2-7, with TRBD1 matching over 9 bases. Trimming removed 6 bases from V and 1 base from J; junction bases left unmatched: 10. This CDR3 is built from 16 residues. From germline, CDR1 is ENHRY and CDR2 SYGVKD. CDR3: CAIRISTGGRSYEQYF. In DNA, the CDR3 is TGTGCCATCAGGATCTCGACAGGGGGTAGGTCCTACGAGCAGTACTTC.

This clone was recorded a few times. The rearrangement links TRBV15 to TRBJ1-2; tentative D call: TRBD1 (5 bases). This CDR3 region has 15 residues. The V end lost 4 bases, the J end lost 2 bases, and 14 bases lay between the germline ends. The germline V gene has CDR1 LNHNV and CDR2 YYDKDF (reference sequence). The CDR3 region is CATSIDLGHNYGYTF. As DNA, the CDR3 is TGTGCCACCAGCATTGACCTAGGACACAACTATGGCTACACCTTC.

The chain carries TRBV18 and TRBJ2-5; 11 nucleotides line up with TRBD1. The germline V gene has CDR1 KGHSH and CDR2 LQKENI. The CDR3 totals 18 residues. Germline trimming cut 0 bases from V and 0 bases from J; bases unmatched to any gene: 6. DNA of the CDR3: TGTGCCAGCTCACCACCCTGGACAGGGGGCCCGTACCAAGAGACCCAGTACTTC. Translating it yields CASSPPWTGGPYQETQYF.

This clone came up once. This rearrangement joins TRBV3-1 (or the pseudogene TRBV3-2) to TRBJ1-4; possibly TRBD1 for D (6 bases). CDR3 length equals 14 residues. Trimming took off 1 base at V and 5 bases at J, with 8 bases between the two ends. CDR1 and CDR2 from the germline V gene are LGHDT and YNNKEL (reference sequence). The DNA for the CDR3 is TGTGCCAGCAGCCAAGTACAGGGAAATGAAAAACTGTTTTTT. Residues: CASSQVQGNEKLFF.

The chain is built from TRBV7-6 and TRBJ2-1; TRBD1 is a possible D gene (5 bases). CDR3 length: 15 residues. Per germline, CDR1 SGHVS and CDR2 FNYEAQ. The V end was cut by 1 base, the J end by 0 bases, with 7 bases between. The CDR3 sequence: CASSLVDSSYNEQFF. As DNA, the CDR3 is TGTGCCAGCAGCTTAGTAGACAGCTCCTACAATGAGCAGTTCTTC. Complete variable domain (other parts from reference TRBV7-6 and TRBJ2-1): GAGVSQSPRYKVTKRGQDVALRCDPISGHVSLYWYRQALGQGPEFLTYFNYEAQQDKSGLPNDRFSAERPEGSISTLTIQRTEQRDSAMYRCASSLVDSSYNEQFFGPGTRLTVL.